This TCR beta chain emerged from a study of blood T cell repertoires in COVID-19 (dated by TCRdb to 2019 to 2021). The study in broad terms: Samples covering the acute and convalescent phases of COVID-19 were provided by collaborators in the United States, Italy and Spain. The prospective study material was composed of cDNA or gDNA derived from T cells, B-cell-depleted T cells, or PBMCs. Subjects who had been exposed to COVID-19, were actively infected with it, or had recovered from it provided the deeply sampled blood TCRbeta repertoires that made up the dataset. The repertoires were released in a freely available public database intended as a resource for research on the immune response to SARS-CoV-2. Samples came from the ongoing ImmuneRACE study (first 160 participants) plus 1,254 subjects from 6 global collaborators. Nearly every sample came with metadata listing a de-identified subject ID, COVID-19 status, age in years and sex. Where HLA class I and class II types were available, the types were taken from metadata supplied by the sample provider, not from assay-based typing. Overall study results and their limits: Clinical and demographic metadata were provided uncurated, with the amount varying by source and participant.

The immunoSEQ Assay, a bias-controlled multiplex PCR, was used to amplify TCRbeta CDR3 regions from genomic DNA. Concerning the study's data processing: The number of nucleated cells in each sample was estimated by amplification of reference gene primers within the assay. Sequence reads were collapsed and filtered to measure the absolute abundance of every unique TCRbeta CDR3 rearrangement. For each sample, productive Simpson clonality was calculated as the square root of Simpson's diversity index across productive rearrangements. What TCRdb holds here is the immuneACCESS table cut down to in-frame rearrangements. Part of the clones is not present; checked against another copy, under half of the missing clones reflect an unresolved V gene, and the others are unexplained. V and J calls plus clone size are reproduced from that table; the DNA served to infer D and trimming. The sample contains 100,000 to 150,000 clones, roughly 84% of them found a single time. The ten largest clones capture over 1% of the sample.

As for this clone: Its antigen has not been determined. No per-base quality is available; no much larger clone lies one base away.

From its cysteine to its phenylalanine, the CDR3 spans 14 amino acids. The read is trimmed to its CDR3 DNA, 42 bases read in frame from base 1. Germline trimming: 7 bases from V, 2 bases from J; junction bases outside gene matches: 7. The CDR1 and CDR2 encoded by the germline V gene (reference sequence) are LNHDA and SQIVND. Collaborating institutions collected whole blood in K2EDTA tubes following their own protocols. For TCRbeta analysis, collaborators shipped samples in one of three forms: frozen whole blood, isolated PBMCs, or DNA extracted from either of those sample types. What was sequenced was peripheral blood. The chain uses TRBV19 and TRBJ2-5; 7 of the junction bases match TRBD1. The source is an elderly woman with acute or convalescent COVID-19. The CDR3 amino acid sequence is: CASKGTGVQETQYF. At the DNA level, the sequence is TGTGCCAGTAAGGGCACAGGGGTACAAGAGACCCAGTACTTC. With all but the CDR3 taken from the reference TRBV19 and TRBJ2-5 genes, the full variable domain is: DGGITQSPKYLFRKEGQNVTLSCEQNLNHDAMYWYRQDPGQGLRLIYYSQIVNDFQKGDIAEGYSVSREKKESFPLTVTSAQKNPTAFYLCASKGTGVQETQYFGPGTRLLVL.